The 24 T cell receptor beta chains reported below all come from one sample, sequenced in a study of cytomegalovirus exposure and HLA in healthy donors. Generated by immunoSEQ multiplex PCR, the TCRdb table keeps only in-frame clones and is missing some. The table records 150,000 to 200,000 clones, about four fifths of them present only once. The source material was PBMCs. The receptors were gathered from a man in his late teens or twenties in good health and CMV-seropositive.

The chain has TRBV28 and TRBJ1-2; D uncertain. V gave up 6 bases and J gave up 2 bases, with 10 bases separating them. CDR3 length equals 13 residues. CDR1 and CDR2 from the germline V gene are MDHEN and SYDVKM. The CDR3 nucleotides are TGTGCCAGCAGGGAGACTCCCAACTATGGCTACACCTTC. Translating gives CASRETPNYGYTF.

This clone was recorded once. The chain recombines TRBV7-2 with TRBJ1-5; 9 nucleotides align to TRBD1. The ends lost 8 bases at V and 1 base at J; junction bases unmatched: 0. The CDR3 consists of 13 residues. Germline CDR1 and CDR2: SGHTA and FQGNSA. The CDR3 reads CASGTGSNQPQHF. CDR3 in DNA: TGTGCCAGCGGGACAGGGAGCAATCAGCCCCAGCATTTT.

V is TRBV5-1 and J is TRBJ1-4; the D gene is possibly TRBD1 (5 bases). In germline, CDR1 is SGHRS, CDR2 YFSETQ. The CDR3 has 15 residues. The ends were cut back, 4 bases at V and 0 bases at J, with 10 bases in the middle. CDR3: CASSHRDSTNEKLFF. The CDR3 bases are TGCGCCAGCAGCCACCGGGACTCAACTAATGAAAAACTGTTTTTT. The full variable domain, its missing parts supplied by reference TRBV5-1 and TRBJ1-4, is KAGVTQTPRYLIKTRGQQVTLSCSPISGHRSVSWYQQTPGQGLQFLFEYFSETQRNKGNFPGRFSGRQFSNSRSEMNVSTLELGDSALYLCASSHRDSTNEKLFFGSGTQLSVL.

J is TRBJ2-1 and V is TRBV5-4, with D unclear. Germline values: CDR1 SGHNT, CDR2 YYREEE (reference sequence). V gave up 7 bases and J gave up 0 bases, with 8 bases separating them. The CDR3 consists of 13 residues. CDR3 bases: TGTGCCAGCGCGCCGCTCTCCTACAATGAGCAGTTCTTC. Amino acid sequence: CASAPLSYNEQFF.

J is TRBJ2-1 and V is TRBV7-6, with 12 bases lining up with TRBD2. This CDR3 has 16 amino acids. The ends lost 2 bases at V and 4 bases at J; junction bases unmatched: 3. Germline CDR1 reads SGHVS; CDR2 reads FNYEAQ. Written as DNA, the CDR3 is TGTGCCAGCAGCTTAACACTAGCGGGGGGTTACAATGAGCAGTTCTTC. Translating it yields CASSLTLAGGYNEQFF.

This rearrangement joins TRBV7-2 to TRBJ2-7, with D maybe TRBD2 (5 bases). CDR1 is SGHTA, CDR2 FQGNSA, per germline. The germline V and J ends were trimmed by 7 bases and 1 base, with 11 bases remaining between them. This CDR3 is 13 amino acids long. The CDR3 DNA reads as TGTGCCAGCACCGGGGTGGGGTCCTACGAGCAGTACTTC. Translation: CASTGVGSYEQYF.

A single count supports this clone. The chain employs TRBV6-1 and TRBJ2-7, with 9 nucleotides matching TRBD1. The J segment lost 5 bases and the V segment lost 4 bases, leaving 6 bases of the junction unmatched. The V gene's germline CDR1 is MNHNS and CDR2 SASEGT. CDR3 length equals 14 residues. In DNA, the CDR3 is TGTGCCAGCAGTGGGACAGGGGCGAGAGACGAGCAGTACTTC. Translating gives CASSGTGARDEQYF.

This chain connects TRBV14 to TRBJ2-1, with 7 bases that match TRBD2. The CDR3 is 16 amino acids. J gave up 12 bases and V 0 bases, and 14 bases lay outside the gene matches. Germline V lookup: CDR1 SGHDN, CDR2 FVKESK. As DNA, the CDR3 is TGTGCCAGCAGCCAAGATCTGGTGGGCGGGGGTAAGGGGCAGTTCTTC. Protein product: CASSQDLVGGGKGQFF.

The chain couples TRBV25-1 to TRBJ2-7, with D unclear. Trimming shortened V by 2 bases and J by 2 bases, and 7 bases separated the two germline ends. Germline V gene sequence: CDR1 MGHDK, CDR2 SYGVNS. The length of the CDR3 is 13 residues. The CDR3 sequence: CASSEPGPYEQYF. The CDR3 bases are TGTGCCAGCAGTGAACCAGGTCCCTACGAGCAGTACTTC.

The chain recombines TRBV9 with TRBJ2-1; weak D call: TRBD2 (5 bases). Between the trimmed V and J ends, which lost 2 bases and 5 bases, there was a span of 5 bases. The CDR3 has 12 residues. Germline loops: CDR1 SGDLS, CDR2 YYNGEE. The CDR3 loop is CASSVTNNEQFF. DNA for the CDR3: TGTGCCAGCAGCGTGACTAACAATGAGCAGTTCTTC. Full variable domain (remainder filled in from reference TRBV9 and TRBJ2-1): DSGVTQTPKHLITATGQRVTLRCSPRSGDLSVYWYQQSLDQGLQFLIQYYNGEERAKGNILERFSAQQFPDLHSELNLSSLELGDSALYFCASSVTNNEQFFGPGTRLTVL.

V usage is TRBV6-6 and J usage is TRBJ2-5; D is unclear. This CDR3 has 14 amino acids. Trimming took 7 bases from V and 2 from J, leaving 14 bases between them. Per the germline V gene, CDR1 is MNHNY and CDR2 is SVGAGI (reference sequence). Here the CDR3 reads CASTRNPRQETQYF. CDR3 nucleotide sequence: TGTGCCAGCACAAGAAATCCCCGGCAAGAGACCCAGTACTTC.

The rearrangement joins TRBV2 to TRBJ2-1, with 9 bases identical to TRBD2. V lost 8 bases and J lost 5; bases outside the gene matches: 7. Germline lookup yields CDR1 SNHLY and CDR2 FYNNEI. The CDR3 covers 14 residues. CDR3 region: CASWTSVEHNEQFF. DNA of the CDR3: TGTGCCAGCTGGACTAGCGTAGAACACAATGAGCAGTTCTTC.

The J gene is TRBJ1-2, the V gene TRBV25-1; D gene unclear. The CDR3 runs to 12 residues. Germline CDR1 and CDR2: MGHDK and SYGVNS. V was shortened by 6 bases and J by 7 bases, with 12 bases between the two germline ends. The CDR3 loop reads CASREGEIGYTF. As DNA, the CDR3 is TGTGCCAGCAGGGAGGGAGAGATTGGCTACACCTTC.

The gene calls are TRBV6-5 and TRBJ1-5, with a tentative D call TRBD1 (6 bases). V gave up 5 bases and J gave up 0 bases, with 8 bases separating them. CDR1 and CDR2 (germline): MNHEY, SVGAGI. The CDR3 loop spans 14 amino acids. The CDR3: CASSLDSSNQPQHF. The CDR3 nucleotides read TGTGCCAGCAGTCTGGACAGTAGCAATCAGCCCCAGCATTTT.

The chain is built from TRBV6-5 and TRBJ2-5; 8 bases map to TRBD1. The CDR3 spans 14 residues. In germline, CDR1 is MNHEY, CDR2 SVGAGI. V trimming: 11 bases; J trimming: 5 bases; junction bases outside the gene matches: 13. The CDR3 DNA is TGTGCCTCCAACGGACAGGGTTTGGGGGAGACCCAGTACTTC. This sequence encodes CASNGQGLGETQYF.

The CDR3: CASSSGLVAGELFF. CDR3 nucleotide sequence: TGTGCCAGCAGCTCCGGACTAGTGGCCGGGGAGCTGTTTTTT. The rearrangement uses TRBV13 and TRBJ2-2, with TRBD2 identical over 7 bases. The CDR3 is 14 amino acids. The ends lost 4 bases at V and 6 bases at J; junction bases unmatched: 5. The V gene's germline CDR1 is PRHDT and CDR2 FYEKMQ (reference sequence).

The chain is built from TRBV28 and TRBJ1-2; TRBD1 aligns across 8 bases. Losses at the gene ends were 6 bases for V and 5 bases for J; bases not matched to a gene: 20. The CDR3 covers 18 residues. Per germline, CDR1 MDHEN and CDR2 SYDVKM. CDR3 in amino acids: CASRQSGTGALLGYGYTF. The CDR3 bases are TGTGCCAGCAGACAATCCGGGACAGGAGCCCTCTTGGGGTATGGCTACACCTTC.

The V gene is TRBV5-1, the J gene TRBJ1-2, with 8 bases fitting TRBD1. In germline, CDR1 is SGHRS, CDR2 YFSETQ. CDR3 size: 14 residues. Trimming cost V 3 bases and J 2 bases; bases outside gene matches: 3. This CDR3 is CASSSAGGNYGYTF. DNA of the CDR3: TGCGCCAGCAGCTCCGCAGGGGGCAACTATGGCTACACCTTC.

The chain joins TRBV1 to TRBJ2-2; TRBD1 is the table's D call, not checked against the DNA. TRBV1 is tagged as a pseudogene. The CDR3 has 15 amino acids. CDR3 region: CTSSTQGARTGELFF. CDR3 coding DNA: TGCACCAGCAGCACACAGGGGGCGAGGACCGGGGAGCTGTTTTTT.

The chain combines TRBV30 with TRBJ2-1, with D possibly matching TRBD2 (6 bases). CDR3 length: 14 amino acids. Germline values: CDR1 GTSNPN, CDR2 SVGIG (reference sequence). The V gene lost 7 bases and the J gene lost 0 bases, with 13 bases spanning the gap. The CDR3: CASNDGGSYNEQFF. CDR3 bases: TGTGCCTCCAACGACGGGGGCTCCTACAATGAGCAGTTCTTC.

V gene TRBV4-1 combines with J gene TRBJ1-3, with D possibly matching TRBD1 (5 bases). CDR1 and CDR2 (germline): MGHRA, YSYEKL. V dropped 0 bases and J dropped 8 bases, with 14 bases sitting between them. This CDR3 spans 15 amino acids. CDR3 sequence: CASSQEGRILDTIYF. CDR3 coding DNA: TGCGCCAGCAGCCAAGAGGGGCGTATCCTCGACACCATATATTTT.

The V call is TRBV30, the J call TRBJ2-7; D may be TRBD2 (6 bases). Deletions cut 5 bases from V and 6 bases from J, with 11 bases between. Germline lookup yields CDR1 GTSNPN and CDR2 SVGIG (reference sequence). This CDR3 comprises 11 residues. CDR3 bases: TGTGCCTGGGAAAGAGCGGGCGAGCAGTACTTC. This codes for CAWERAGEQYF.

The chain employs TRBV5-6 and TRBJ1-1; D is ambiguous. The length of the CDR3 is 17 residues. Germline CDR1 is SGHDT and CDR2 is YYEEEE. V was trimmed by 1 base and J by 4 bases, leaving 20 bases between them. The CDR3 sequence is CASSLSMYGERSTEAFF. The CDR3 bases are TGTGCCAGCAGCTTGTCGATGTATGGGGAGCGGAGCACTGAAGCTTTCTTT.

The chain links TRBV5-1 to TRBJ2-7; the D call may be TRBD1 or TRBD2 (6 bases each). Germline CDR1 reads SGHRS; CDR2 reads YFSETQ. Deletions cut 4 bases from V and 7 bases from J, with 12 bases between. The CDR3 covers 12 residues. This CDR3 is CASSMGAGEQYF. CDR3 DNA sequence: TGCGCCAGCAGCATGGGGGCGGGGGAGCAGTACTTC.